This T cell receptor beta chain was sequenced for a study of blood T cells in healthy people across ages. This clonotype was found many times. The germline V gene encodes CDR1 MNHNS and CDR2 SASEGT. The V and J ends lost 6 bases and 10 bases, in that order; junction bases with no gene match: 9. There are 14 residues in the CDR3. A sample-barcoded 5' primer and a J-beta primer mix were used in a second PCR of roughly 7 to 11 cycles. TCRdb reanalysed the 5' RACE reads using MiXCR and keeps one entry per CDR3 protein. This table holds hundreds of thousands of distinct CDR3 sequences, approximately 30% found once.

J is TRBJ1-2 and V is TRBV6-1, with 12 nucleotides matching TRBD1. The sample comprised blood. This clonotype was sampled from a woman of 80 years or more in good health. The chain's CDR3 is CASRVPGQGAVYTF. In DNA form, the CDR3 reads TGTGCCAGCAGGGTACCGGGACAGGGGGCCGTCTACACCTTC.